This T cell receptor beta chain was sequenced for a study of T cell repertoires in cytomegalovirus infection. Study-wide background: Matching HLA type, along with CMV infection, was indicated by public TCR beta signatures. Study-level points and caveats: Cumulative public TCR beta family frequency identified carriers of CMV plus the relevant HLA. The ex vivo response showed dominance by HLA-C-restricted CMV-specific TCR beta clonotypes.

This clonotype was recorded at least ten times. The antigen is not known. TCRdb independently ran MiXCR on the reads; one entry per CDR3 protein. The sample lists approximately 76,000 distinct CDR3 sequences, 3.5% to 4.5% occurring once. Germline CDR1 and CDR2: GTSNPN and SVGIG (reference sequence). V lost 8 bases and J lost 3, with 8 bases in between. The CDR3 sequence is 11 residues long. The chain is built from TRBV30 and TRBJ2-1; perhaps TRBD2 as D (5 bases). The receptor comes from a human donor in good health (CMV status not recorded). Some clones in this sample may be carry-over from other donors' samples. The specimen sequenced was PBMCs. The CDR3 region has the DNA TGTGCCCTAGCTTTCTACAATGAGCAGTTCTTC. This sequence encodes CALAFYNEQFF.